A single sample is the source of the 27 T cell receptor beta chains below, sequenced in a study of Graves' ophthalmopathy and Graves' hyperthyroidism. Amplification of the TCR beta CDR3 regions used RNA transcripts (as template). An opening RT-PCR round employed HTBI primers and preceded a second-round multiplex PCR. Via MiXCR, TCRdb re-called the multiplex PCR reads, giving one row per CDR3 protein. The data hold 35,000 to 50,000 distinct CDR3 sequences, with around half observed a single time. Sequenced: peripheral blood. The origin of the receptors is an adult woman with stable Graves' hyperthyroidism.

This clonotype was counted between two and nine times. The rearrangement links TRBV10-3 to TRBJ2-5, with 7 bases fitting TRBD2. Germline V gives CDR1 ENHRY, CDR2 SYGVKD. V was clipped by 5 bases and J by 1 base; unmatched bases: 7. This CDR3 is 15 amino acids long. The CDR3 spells CAISSETSTQETQYF. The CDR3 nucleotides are TGTGCCATCAGTTCCGAGACTAGCACCCAAGAGACCCAGTACTTC.

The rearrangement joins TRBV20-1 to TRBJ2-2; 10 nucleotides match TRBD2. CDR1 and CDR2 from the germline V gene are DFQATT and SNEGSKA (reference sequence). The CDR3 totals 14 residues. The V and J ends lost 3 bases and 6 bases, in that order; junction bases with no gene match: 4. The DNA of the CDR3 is TGCAGTGCTAGTCCAAGCGGGAGGGCCGGGGAGCTGTTTTTT. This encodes CSASPSGRAGELFF.

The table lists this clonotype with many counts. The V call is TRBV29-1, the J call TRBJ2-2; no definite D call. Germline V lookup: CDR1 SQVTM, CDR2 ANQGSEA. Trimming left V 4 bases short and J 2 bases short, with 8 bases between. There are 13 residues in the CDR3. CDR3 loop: CSVGLGNTGELFF. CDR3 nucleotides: TGCAGCGTTGGCCTAGGAAACACCGGGGAGCTGTTTTTT.

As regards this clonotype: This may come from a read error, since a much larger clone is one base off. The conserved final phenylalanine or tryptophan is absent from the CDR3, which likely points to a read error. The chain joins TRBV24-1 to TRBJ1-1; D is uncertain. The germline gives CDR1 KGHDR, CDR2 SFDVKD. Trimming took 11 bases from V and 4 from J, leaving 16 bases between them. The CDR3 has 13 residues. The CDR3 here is CASIKNLGTEAFY. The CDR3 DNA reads TGTGCCAGCATTAAAAATCTAGGCACTGAAGCTTTCTAT.

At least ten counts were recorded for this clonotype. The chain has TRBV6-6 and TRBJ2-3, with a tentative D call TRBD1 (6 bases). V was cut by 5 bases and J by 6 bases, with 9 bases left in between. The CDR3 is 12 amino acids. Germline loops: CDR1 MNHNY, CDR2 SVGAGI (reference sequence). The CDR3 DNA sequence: TGTGCCAGCAGTCAACAGGGTGATACGCAGTATTTT. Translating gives CASSQQGDTQYF.

This chain's CDR3 is CSVEGTGGRSTEAFF. CDR3 DNA: TGCAGCGTTGAAGGGACAGGGGGCAGGAGCACTGAAGCTTTCTTT. This chain links TRBV29-1 with TRBJ1-1; 11 bases map to TRBD1. The trim removed 1 base at V and 4 bases at J, leaving 5 bases unmatched. The V gene's germline CDR1 is SQVTM and CDR2 ANQGSEA. The CDR3 is 15 residues long.

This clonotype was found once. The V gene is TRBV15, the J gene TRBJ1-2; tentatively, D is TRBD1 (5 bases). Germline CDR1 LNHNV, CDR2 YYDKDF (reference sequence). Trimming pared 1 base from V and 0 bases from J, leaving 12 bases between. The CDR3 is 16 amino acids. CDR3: CATSRANRLSNYGYTF. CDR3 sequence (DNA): TGTGCCACCAGCAGAGCTAACAGGCTATCTAACTATGGCTACACCTTC.

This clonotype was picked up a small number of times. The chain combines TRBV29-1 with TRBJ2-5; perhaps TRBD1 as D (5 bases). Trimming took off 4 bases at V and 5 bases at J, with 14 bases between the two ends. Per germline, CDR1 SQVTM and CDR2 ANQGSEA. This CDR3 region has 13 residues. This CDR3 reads CSVAGYRTETQYF. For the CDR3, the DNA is TGCAGCGTTGCAGGGTACCGAACGGAGACCCAGTACTTC.

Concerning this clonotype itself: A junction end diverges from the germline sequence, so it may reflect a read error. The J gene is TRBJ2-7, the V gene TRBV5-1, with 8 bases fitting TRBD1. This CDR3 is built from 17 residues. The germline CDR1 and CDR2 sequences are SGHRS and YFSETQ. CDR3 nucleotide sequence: TGCGCCAACAGCATGCCTACAGGGGGGTCCGCCTCCTACGAGCAGTACTTC. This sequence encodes CANSMPTGGSASYEQYF.

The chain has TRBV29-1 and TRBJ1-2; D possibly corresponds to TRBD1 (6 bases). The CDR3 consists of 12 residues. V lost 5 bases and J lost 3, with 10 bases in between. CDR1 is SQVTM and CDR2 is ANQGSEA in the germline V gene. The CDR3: CSVLGGDYGYTF. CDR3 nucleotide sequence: TGCAGCGTTTTGGGGGGCGACTATGGCTACACCTTC.

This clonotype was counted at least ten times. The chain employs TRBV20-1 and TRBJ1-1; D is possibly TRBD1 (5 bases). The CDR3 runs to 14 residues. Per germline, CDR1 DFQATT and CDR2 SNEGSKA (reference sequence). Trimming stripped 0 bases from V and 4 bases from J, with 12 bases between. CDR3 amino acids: CSARDKGPGTEAFF. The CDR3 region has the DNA TGCAGTGCTAGAGATAAGGGGCCAGGCACTGAAGCTTTCTTT.

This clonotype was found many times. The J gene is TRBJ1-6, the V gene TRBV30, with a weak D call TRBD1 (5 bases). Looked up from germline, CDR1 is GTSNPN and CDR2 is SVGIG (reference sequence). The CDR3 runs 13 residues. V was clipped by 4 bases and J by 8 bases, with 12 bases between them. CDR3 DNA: TGTGCCTGGAAGGGACGTGGGTATTCACCCCTCCACTTT. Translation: CAWKGRGYSPLHF.

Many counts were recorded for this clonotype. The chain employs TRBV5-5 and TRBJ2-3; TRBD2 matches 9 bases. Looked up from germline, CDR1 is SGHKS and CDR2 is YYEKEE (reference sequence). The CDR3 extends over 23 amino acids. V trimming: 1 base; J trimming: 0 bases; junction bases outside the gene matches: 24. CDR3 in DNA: TGTGCCAGCAGCTTGATGTATTTCGAGGTGGTGGGACTAGCTGAATCTAGCACAGATACGCAGTATTTT. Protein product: CASSLMYFEVVGLAESSTDTQYF. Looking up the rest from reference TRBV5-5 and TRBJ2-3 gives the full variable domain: DAGVTQSPTHLIKTRGQQVTLRCSPISGHKSVSWYQQVLGQGPQFIFQYYEKEERGRGNFPDRFSARQFPNYSSELNVNALLLGDSALYLCASSLMYFEVVGLAESSTDTQYFGPGTRLTVL.

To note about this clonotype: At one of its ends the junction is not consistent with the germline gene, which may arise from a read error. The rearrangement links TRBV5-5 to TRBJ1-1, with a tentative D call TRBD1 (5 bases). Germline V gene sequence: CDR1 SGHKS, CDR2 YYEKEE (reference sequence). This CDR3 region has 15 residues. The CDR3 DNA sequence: TGTGCCAGCAGCCTTGCCAGGGTCGTTAACACTAAAGCTCTCTTT. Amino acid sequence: CASSLARVVNTKALF.

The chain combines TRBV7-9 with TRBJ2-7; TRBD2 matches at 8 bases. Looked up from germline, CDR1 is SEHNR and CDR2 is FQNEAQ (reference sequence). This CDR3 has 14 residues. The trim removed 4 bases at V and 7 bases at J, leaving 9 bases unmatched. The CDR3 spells CASSSGLGEGEQYF. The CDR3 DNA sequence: TGTGCCAGCAGCTCGGGACTAGGTGAGGGGGAGCAGTACTTC. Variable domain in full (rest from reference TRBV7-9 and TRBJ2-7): DTGVSQNPRHKITKRGQNVTFRCDPISEHNRLYWYRQTLGQGPEFLTYFQNEAQLEKSRLLSDRFSAERPKGSFSTLEIQRTEQGDSAMYLCASSSGLGEGEQYFGPGTRLTVT.

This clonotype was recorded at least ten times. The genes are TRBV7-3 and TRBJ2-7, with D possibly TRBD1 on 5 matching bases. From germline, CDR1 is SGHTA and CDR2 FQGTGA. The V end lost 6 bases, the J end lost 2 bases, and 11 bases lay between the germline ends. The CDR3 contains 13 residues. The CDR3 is CASSYDSTYEQYF. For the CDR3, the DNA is TGTGCCAGCAGTTACGACAGCACCTACGAGCAGTACTTC. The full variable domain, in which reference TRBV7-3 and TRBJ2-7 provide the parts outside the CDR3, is GAGVSQTPSNKVTEKGKYVELRCDPISGHTALYWYRQSLGQGPEFLIYFQGTGAADDSGLPNDRFFAVRPEGSVSTLKIQRTERGDSAVYLCASSYDSTYEQYFGPGTRLTVT.

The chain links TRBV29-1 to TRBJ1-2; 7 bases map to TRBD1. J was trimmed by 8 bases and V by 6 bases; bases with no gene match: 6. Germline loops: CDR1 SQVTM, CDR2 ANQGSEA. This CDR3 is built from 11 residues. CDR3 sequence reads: CSVGRGRGYTF. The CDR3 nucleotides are TGCAGCGTCGGGAGGGGGCGAGGCTACACCTTC.

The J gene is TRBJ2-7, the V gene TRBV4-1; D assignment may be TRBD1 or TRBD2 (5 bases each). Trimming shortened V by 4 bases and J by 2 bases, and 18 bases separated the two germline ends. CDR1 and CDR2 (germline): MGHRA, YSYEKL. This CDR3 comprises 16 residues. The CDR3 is CASSRDAGDPTYEQYF. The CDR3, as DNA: TGCGCCAGCAGCCGGGACGCAGGCGATCCTACCTACGAGCAGTACTTC.

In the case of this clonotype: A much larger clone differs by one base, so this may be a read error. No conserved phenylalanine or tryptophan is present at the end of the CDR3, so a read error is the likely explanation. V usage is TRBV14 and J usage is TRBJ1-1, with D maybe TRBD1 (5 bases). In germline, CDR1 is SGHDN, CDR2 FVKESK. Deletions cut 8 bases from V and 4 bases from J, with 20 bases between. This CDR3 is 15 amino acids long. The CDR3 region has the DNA TGTGCCAGCTCACGACCAGGGCCGGGTCGCACTGAAGCTTTCTCT. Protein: CASSRPGPGRTEAFS.

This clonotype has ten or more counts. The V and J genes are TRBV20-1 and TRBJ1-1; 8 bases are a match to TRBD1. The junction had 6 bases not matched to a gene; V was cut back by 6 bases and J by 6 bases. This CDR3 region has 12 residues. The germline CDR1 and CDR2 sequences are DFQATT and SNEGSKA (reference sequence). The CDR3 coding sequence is TGCAGTGCCCCGGACAGGGTTGCTGAAGCTTTCTTT. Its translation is CSAPDRVAEAFF.

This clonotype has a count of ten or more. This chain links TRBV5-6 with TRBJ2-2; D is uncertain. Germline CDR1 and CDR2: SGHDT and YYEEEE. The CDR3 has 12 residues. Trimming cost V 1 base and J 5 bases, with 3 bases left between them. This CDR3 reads CASSLWTGELFF. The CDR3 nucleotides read TGTGCCAGCAGCTTGTGGACCGGGGAGCTGTTTTTT. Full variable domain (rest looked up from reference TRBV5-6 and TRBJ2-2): DAGVTQSPTHLIKTRGQQVTLRCSPKSGHDTVSWYQQALGQGPQFIFQYYEEEERQRGNFPDRFSGHQFPNYSSELNVNALLLGDSALYLCASSLWTGELFFGEGSRLTVL.

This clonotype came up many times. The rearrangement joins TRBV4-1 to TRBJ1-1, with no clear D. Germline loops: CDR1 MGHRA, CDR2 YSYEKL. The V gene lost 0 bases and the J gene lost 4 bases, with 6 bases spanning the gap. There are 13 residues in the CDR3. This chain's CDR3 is CASSQDRFTEAFF. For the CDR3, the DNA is TGCGCCAGCAGCCAAGACAGGTTCACTGAAGCTTTCTTT.

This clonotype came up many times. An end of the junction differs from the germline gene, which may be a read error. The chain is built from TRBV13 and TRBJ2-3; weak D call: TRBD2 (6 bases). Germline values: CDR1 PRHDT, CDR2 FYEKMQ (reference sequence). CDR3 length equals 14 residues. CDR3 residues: CASSWSTSTDTQYF. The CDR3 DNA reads TGTGCCAGCAGCTGGAGCACTAGCACAGATACGCAATATTTT.

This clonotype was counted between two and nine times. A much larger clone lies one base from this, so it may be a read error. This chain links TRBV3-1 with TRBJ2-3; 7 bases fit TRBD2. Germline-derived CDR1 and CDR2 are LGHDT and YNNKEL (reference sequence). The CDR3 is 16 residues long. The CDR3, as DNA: TGTGCCAGCAGCCAAGACCGCGGGAGAACCACAGGTACGCAGTATTTT. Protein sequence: CASSQDRGRTTGTQYF.

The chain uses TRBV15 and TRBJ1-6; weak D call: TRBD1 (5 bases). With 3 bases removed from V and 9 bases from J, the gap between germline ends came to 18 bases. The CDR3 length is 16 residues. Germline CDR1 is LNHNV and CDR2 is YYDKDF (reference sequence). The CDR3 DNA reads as TGTGCCACCAGCAGTTACGGCGACAGCCGGGGTTCACCCCTCCACTTT. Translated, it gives CATSSYGDSRGSPLHF.

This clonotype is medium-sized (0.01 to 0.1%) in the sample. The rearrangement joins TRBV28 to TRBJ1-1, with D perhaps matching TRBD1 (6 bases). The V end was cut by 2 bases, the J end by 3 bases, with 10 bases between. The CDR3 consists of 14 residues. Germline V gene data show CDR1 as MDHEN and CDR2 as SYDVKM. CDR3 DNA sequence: TGTGCCAGCAGTTTAAGGGGGAGGGACACTGAAGCTTTCTTT. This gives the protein CASSLRGRDTEAFF.

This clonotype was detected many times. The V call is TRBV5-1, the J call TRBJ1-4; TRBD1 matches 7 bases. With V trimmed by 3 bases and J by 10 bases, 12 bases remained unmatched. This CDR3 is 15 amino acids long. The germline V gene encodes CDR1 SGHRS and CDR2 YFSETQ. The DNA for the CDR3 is TGCGCCAGCAGCTCCGGACAGGCCTCTGGGTTAAAACTGTTTTTT. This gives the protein CASSSGQASGLKLFF.